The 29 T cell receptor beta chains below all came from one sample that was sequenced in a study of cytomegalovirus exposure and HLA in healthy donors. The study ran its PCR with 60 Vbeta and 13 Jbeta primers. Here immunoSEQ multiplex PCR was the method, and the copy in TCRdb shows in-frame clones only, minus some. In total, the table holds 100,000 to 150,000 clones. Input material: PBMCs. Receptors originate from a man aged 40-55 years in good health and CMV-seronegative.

CDR3 coding DNA: TGCGCCAGCAGCTTGGACGGGGGTGCCAGCAACGAGCAGTACTTC. As protein: CASSLDGGASNEQYF. The chain is built from TRBV5-1 and TRBJ2-7, with TRBD2 as a possible D gene (6 bases). Germline assignment: CDR1 SGHRS and CDR2 YFSETQ. This CDR3 is 15 amino acids long. Deletions cut 0 bases from V and 5 bases from J, with 15 bases between.

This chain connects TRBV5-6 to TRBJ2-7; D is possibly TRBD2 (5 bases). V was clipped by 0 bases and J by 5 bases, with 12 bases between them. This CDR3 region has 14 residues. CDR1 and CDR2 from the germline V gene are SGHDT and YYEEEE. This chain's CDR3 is CASSLAASFHEQYF. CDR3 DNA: TGTGCCAGCAGCTTGGCCGCTAGCTTTCACGAGCAGTACTTC.

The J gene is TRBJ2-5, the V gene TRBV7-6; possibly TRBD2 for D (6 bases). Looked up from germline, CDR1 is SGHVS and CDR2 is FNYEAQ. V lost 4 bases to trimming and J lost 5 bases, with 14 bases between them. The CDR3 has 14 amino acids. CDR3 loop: CASSSSGTGETQYF. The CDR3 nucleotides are TGTGCCAGCAGCTCTTCCGGGACTGGGGAGACCCAGTACTTC.

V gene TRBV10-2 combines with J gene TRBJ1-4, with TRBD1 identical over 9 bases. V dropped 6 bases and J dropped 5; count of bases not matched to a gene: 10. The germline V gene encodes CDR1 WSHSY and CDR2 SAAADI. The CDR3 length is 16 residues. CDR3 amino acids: CASSDAGTGKNEKLFF. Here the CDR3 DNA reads TGCGCCAGCAGCGACGCCGGGACAGGGAAGAATGAAAAACTGTTTTTT.

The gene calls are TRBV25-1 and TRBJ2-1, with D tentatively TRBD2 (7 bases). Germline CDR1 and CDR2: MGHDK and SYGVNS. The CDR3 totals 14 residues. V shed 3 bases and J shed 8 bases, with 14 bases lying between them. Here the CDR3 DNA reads TGTGCCAGCAGTGAGCAATGGGGGGGCGATGAGCAGTTCTTC. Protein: CASSEQWGGDEQFF.

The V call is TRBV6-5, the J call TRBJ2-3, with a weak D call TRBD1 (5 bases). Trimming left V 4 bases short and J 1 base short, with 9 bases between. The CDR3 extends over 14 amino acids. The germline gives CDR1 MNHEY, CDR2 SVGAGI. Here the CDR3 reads CASSLGLGTDTQYF. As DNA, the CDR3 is TGTGCCAGCAGTTTGGGGCTGGGCACAGATACGCAGTATTTT.

The chain's CDR3 is CASSRGGSVNEQYF. DNA for the CDR3: TGTGCCAGCAGCCGGGGGGGGAGCGTCAACGAGCAGTACTTC. The chain combines TRBV7-2 with TRBJ2-7; TRBD2 aligns across 8 bases. V lost 5 bases and J lost 5; bases outside the gene matches: 8. The CDR3 sequence is 14 residues long. Germline V CDR1 and CDR2: SGHTA, FQGNSA.

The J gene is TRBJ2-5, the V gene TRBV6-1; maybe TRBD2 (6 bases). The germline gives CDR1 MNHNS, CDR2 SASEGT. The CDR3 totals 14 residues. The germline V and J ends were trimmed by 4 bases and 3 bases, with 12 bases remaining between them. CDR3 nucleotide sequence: TGTGCCAGCAGTGTCGAGCGGGCCAAAGAGACCCAGTACTTC. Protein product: CASSVERAKETQYF.

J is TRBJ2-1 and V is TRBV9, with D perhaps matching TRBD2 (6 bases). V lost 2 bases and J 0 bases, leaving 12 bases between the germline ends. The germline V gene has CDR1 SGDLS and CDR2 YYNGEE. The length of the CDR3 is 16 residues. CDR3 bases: TGTGCCAGCAGCGTTACGGGGACTTTCTCCTACAATGAGCAGTTCTTC. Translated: CASSVTGTFSYNEQFF.

The DNA for the CDR3 is TGCGCCAGCAGCTCGGGGACTAGTCAGGGGAGGGAGCAGTTCTTC. Residues: CASSSGTSQGREQFF. The chain uses TRBV5-1 and TRBJ2-1; 8 bases agree with TRBD2. In germline, CDR1 is SGHRS, CDR2 YFSETQ. The length of the CDR3 is 15 residues. Germline trimming cut 3 bases from V and 10 bases from J; bases unmatched to any gene: 12. Full variable domain (rest looked up from reference TRBV5-1 and TRBJ2-1): KAGVTQTPRYLIKTRGQQVTLSCSPISGHRSVSWYQQTPGQGLQFLFEYFSETQRNKGNFPGRFSGRQFSNSRSEMNVSTLELGDSALYLCASSSGTSQGREQFFGPGTRLTVL.

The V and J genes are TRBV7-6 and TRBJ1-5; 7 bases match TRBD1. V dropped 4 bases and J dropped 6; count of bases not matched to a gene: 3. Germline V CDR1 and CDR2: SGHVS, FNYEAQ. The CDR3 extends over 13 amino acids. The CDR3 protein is CASSSRQGQPQHF. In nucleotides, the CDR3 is TGTGCCAGCAGCTCTCGACAGGGTCAGCCCCAGCATTTT.

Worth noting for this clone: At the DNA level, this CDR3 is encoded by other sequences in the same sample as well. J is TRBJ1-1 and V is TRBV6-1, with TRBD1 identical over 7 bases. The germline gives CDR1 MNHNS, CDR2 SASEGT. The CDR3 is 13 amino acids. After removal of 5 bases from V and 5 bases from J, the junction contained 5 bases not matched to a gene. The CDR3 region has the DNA TGTGCCAGCAGTAGACAGGGATGGACTGAAGCTTTCTTT. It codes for CASSRQGWTEAFF.

DNA of the CDR3: TGTGCCAGCAGCTTAGTGGGTGCGGGTGCCTACGAGCAGTACTTC. Translation: CASSLVGAGAYEQYF. The chain is built from TRBV11-3 and TRBJ2-7; D possibly corresponds to TRBD2 (5 bases). Germline CDR1 and CDR2: SGHNT and YENEEA. Trimming shortened V by 1 base and J by 2 bases, and 12 bases separated the two germline ends. This CDR3 has 15 amino acids. Full variable domain (missing parts from reference TRBV11-3 and TRBJ2-7): EAGVVQSPRYKIIEKKQPVAFWCNPISGHNTLYWYLQNLGQGPELLIRYENEEAVDDSQLPKDRFSAERLKGVDSTLKIQPAELGDSAVYLCASSLVGAGAYEQYFGPGTRLTVT.

The CDR3 region is CASSSLAGSSYNEQFF. The CDR3 nucleotides read TGTGCCAGCAGCAGCCTAGCGGGGAGCTCCTACAATGAGCAGTTCTTC. The rearrangement joins TRBV6-6 to TRBJ2-1; TRBD2 aligns across 9 bases. This CDR3 has 16 residues. V lost 6 bases to trimming and J lost 0 bases; unmatched junction nucleotides: 6. CDR1 is MNHNY and CDR2 is SVGAGI in the germline V gene (reference sequence).

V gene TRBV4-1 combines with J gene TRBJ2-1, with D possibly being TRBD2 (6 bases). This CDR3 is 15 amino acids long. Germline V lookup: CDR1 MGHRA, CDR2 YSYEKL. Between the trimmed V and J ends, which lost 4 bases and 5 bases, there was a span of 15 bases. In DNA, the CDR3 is TGCGCCAGCAGCCGTGGCAGTTCGGGGGACAATGAGCAGTTCTTC. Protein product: CASSRGSSGDNEQFF.

Here the CDR3 reads CAWRVSGRASNTQYF. CDR3 bases: TGTGCCTGGAGGGTTAGCGGGAGGGCCTCGAATACGCAGTATTTT. This rearrangement joins TRBV30 to TRBJ2-3; 11 bases line up with TRBD2. Germline trimming cut 3 bases from V and 7 bases from J; bases unmatched to any gene: 9. Germline loops: CDR1 GTSNPN, CDR2 SVGIG (reference sequence). The CDR3 loop spans 15 amino acids.

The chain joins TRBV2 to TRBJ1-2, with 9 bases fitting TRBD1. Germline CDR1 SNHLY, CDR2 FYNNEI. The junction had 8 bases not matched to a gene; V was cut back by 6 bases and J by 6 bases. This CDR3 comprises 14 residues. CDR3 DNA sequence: TGTGCCAGCAGGGCCAGGACAGGGGAACATGGCTACACCTTC. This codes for CASRARTGEHGYTF.

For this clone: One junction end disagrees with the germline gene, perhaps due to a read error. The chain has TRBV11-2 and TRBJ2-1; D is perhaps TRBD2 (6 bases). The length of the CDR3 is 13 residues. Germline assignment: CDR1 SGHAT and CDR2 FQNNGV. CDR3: CASVGDSDNEQFF. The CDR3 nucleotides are TGTGCGTCCGTGGGGGACTCCGACAATGAGCAGTTCTTC.

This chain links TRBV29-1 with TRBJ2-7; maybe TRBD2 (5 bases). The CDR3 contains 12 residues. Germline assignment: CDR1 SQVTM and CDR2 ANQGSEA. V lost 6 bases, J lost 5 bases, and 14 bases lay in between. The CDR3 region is CSVSERVHEQYF. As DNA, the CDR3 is TGCAGCGTCTCGGAGAGGGTTCACGAGCAGTACTTC.

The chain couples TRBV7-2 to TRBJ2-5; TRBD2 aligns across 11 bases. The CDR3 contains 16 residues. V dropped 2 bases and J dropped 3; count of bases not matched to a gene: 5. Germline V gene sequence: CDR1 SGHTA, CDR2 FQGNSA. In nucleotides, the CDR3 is TGTGCCAGCAGCTTAAATAGCGGGAGGGGAAAAGAGACCCAGTACTTC. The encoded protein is CASSLNSGRGKETQYF.

CDR3 sequence: CAISKLGTGPSSYNEQFF. The DNA for the CDR3 is TGTGCCATCAGTAAACTTGGGACAGGGCCCAGCTCCTACAATGAGCAGTTCTTC. This chain joins TRBV10-3 and TRBJ2-1; TRBD1 agrees at 9 bases. The CDR3 length is 18 residues. Per germline, CDR1 ENHRY and CDR2 SYGVKD. The V segment lost 5 bases and the J segment 0 bases; nucleotides outside the gene matches: 11.

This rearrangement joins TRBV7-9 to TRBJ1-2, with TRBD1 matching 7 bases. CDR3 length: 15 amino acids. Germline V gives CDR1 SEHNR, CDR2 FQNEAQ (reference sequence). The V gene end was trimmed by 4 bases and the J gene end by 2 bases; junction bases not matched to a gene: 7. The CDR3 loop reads CASSSEQGVNYGYTF. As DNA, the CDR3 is TGTGCCAGCAGCTCCGAGCAGGGGGTGAACTATGGCTACACCTTC. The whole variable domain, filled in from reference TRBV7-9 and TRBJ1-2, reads DTGVSQNPRHKITKRGQNVTFRCDPISEHNRLYWYRQTLGQGPEFLTYFQNEAQLEKSRLLSDRFSAERPKGSFSTLEIQRTEQGDSAMYLCASSSEQGVNYGYTFGSGTRLTVV.

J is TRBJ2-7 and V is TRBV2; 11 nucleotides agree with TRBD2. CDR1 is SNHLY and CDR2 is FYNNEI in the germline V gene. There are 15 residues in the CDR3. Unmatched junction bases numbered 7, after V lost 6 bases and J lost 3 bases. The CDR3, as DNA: TGTGCCAGCAGCAAACTAGCGGGAGCTAGCTACGAGCAGTACTTC. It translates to CASSKLAGASYEQYF.

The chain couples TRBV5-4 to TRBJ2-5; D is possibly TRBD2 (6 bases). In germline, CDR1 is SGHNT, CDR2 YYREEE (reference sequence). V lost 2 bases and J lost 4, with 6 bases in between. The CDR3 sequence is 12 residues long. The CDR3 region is CASSFGGETQYF. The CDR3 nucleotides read TGTGCCAGCAGCTTCGGGGGAGAGACCCAGTACTTC.

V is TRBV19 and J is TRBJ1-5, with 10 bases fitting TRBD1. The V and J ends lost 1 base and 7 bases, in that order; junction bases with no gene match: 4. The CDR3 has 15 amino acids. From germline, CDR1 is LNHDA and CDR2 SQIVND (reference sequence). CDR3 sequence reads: CASSIGQGAEQPQHF. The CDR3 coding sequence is TGTGCCAGTAGTATAGGACAGGGGGCTGAGCAGCCCCAGCATTTT.

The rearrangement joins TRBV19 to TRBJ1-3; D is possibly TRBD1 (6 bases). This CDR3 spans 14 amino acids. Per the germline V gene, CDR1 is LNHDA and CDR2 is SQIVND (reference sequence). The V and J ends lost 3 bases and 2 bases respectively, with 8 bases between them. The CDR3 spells CASSIRGAGNTIYF. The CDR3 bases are TGTGCCAGTAGTATCAGGGGAGCTGGAAACACCATATATTTT. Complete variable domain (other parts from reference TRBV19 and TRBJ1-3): DGGITQSPKYLFRKEGQNVTLSCEQNLNHDAMYWYRQDPGQGLRLIYYSQIVNDFQKGDIAEGYSVSREKKESFPLTVTSAQKNPTAFYLCASSIRGAGNTIYFGEGSWLTVV.

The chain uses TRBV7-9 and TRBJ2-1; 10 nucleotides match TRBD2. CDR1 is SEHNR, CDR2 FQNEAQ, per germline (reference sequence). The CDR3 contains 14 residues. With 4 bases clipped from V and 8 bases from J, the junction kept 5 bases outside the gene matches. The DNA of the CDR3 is TGTGCCAGCAGCTCCGGACTAGCGGTCGATGAGCAGTTCTTC. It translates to CASSSGLAVDEQFF.

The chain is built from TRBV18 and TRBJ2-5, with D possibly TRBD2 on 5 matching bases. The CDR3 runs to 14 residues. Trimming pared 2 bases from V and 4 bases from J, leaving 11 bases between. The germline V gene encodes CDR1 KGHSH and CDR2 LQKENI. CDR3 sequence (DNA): TGTGCCAGCTCACCAGGCGGGCCCCCAGAGACCCAGTACTTC. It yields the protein CASSPGGPPETQYF.

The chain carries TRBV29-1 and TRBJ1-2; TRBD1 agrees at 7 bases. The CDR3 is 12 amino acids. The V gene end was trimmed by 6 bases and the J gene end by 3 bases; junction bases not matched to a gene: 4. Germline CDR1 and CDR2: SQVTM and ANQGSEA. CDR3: CSVGTVYYGYTF. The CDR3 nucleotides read TGCAGCGTAGGGACAGTTTACTATGGCTACACCTTC.